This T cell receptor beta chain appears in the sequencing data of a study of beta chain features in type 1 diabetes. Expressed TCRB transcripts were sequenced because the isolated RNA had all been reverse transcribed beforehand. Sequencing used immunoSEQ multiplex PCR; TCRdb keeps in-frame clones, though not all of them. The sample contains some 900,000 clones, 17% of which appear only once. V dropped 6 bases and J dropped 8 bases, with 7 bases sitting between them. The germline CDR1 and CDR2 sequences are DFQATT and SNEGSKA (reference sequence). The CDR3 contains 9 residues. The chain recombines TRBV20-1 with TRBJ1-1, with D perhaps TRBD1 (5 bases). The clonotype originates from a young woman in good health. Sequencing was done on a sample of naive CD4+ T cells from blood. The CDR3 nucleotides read TGCAGTGCGAAGGGGGAAGCTTTCTTT. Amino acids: CSAKGEAFF.